This T cell receptor beta chain was documented in a study of CD8 T cells in ankylosing spondylitis. Broader study findings: For ankylosing spondylitis blood, a TCR beta motif of 7 to 9 highly homologous variants appeared characteristic. The study looked at matched synovial fluid samples from ankylosing spondylitis patients. Disease-linked clones were reported to be significantly enriched there. In synovial fluid and blood from reactive arthritis, some motif variants were previously reported.

As the method for making TCR beta libraries, quantitative 5'-RACE with molecular barcodes was used. One entry per CDR3 protein results from TCRdb running MiXCR on the 5' RACE reads. This sample has tens of thousands of distinct CDR3 sequences, with under 3% found just once. This clonotype was counted many times. Its cognate antigen is unknown. CDR1 SGDLS and CDR2 YYNGEE come from the germline V gene. Trimming took 1 base from V and 5 from J, leaving 18 bases between them. The CDR3 runs 16 residues. The chain employs TRBV9 and TRBJ1-1; D possibly corresponds to TRBD1 (5 bases). This receptor was obtained from a female donor with ankylosing spondylitis or in good health (not recorded which). Input material: blood, either unsorted or a sorted T cell fraction (not recorded which). CDR3 nucleotide sequence: TGTGCCAGCAGCGTAACCAGCTCCGGGACCCTAACTGAAGCTTTCTTT. It encodes CASSVTSSGTLTEAFF.